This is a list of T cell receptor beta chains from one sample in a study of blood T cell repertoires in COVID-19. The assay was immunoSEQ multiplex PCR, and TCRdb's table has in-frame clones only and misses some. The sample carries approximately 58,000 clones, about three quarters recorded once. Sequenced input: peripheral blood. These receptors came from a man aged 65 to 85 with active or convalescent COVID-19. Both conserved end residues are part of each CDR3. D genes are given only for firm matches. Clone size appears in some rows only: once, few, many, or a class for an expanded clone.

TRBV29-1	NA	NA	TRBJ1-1	CSGGPENTEAFF	TGCAGCGGTGGGCCAGAGAACACTGAAGCTTTCTTT
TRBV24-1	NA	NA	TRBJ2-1	CATSDSPRTFYNEQFF	TGTGCCACCAGTGATTCCCCCCGGACATTTTACAATGAGCAGTTCTTC
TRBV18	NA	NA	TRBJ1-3	CASSPPTPSGNTIYF	TGTGCCAGCTCACCCCCGACACCTTCTGGAAACACCATATATTTT
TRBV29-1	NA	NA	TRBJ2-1	CSVDAVLYNEQFF	TGCAGCGTTGACGCGGTTCTCTACAATGAGCAGTTCTTC
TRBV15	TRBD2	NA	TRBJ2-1	CATSIRLAGHDLGEQFF	TGTGCCACCAGCATACGACTAGCGGGACACGATTTGGGTGAGCAGTTCTTC
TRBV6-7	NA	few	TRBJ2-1	CASSSPRVRSNNEQFF	TGTGCCAGCAGTTCTCCCAGGGTGAGGTCCAACAATGAGCAGTTCTTC
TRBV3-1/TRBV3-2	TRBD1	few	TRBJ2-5	CASSHSRRGQGYQETQYF	TGTGCCAGCAGCCACTCCCGACGAGGACAGGGGTACCAAGAGACCCAGTACTTC
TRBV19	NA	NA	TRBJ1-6	CASSIVRETGSPLHF	TGTGCCAGTAGTATAGTCCGGGAGACGGGTTCACCCCTCCACTTT
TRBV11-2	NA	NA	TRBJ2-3	CASSLAGGRSRTDTQYF	TGTGCCAGCAGCTTAGCCGGGGGGCGTAGTCGCACAGATACGCAGTATTTT
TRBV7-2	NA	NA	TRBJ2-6	CASSTFGGNGANVLTF	TGTGCCAGCAGCACCTTTGGCGGAAATGGGGCCAACGTCCTGACTTTC
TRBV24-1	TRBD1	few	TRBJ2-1	CATSGSGQGYNEQFF	TGTGCCACCAGTGGGTCGGGACAGGGATACAATGAGCAGTTCTTC
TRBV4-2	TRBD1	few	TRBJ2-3	CASSQIWPGQGLHAPSTDTQYF	TGTGCCAGCAGCCAAATTTGGCCGGGACAGGGGCTTCACGCCCCTAGCACAGATACGCAGTATTTT
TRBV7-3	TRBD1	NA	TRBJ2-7	CASSPGTGNYEQYF	TGTGCCAGCAGCCCCGGGACAGGGAACTACGAGCAGTACTTC
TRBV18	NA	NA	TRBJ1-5	CASSPQGRNQPQHF	TGTGCCAGCTCACCACAGGGGCGCAATCAGCCCCAGCATTTT
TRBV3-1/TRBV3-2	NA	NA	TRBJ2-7	CASSLGGTGSYEQYF	TGTGCCAGCAGCCTGGGGGGGACAGGCTCCTACGAGCAGTACTTC
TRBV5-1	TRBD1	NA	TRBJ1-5	CASSLAAGQEQPQHF	TGCGCCAGCAGCTTGGCCGCGGGACAGGAACAGCCCCAGCATTTT
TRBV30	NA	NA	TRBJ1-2	CAWSREPTLYGYTF	TGTGCCTGGAGTAGGGAGCCCACGCTATATGGCTACACCTTC
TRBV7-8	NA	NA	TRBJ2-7	CASSLSTLSYEQYF	TGTGCCAGCAGCTTATCTACTCTCTCCTACGAGCAGTACTTC